These T cell receptor beta chains were read from a single sample in a study of CD4 and CD8 cells across lung adenocarcinoma regions. One entry per CDR3 protein, called by TCRdb with MiXCR from the PCR reads. This repertoire shows around 10,000 distinct CDR3 sequences, 46% found once; its top ten account for roughly 34%. Sequencing was carried out using CD8+ T cells from the margin of a lung tumor. The receptors originated from a male donor with lung adenocarcinoma. The CD4 and CD8 labels of this study may be unreliable. Each CDR3 is given with its conserved first and last residue. D genes are given only for firm matches. A row's size may be missing; if present it is once, few, many or a size class.

>TRBJ2-2|TRBD2|TRBV6-1|medium-sized
CASSPSFGGANTGELFF
TGTGCCAGCAGTCCCTCCTTTGGGGGGGCGAACACCGGGGAGCTGTTTTTT
>TRBJ2-7|TRBD1|TRBV6-5|-
CASSYSGQGAEQYF
TGTGCCAGCAGTTACTCGGGACAGGGGGCCGAGCAGTACTTC
>TRBJ2-3|TRBD2|TRBV6-5|-
CASSYSIRLAGARGYAQYF
TGTGCCAGCAGTTACTCGATACGGCTAGCGGGGGCGCGTGGATATGCGCAGTATTTT
>TRBJ1-5|-|TRBV28|-
CASSLHRARIVNQPQHF
TGTGCCAGCAGTCTTCACAGGGCCAGAATAGTAAATCAGCCCCAGCATTTT
>TRBJ2-7|-|TRBV6-1|few
CASTLDRDDSSYEQYF
TGTGCCAGCACACTTGACCGGGACGATAGCTCCTACGAGCAGTACTTC
>TRBJ2-1|-|TRBV6-1|-
CASNIETGGTEEQFF
TGTGCCAGCAACATAGAGACTGGCGGCACCGAGGAGCAGTTTTTC
>TRBJ2-3|-|TRBV4-3|once
CGVSEHWAKNTQYF
TGCGGCGTCTCGGAGCATTGGGCCAAAAACACGCAGTACTTT
>TRBJ2-1|-|TRBV7-2|-
CARSSGASRTDEQFF
TGTGCCAGGAGCTCCGGGGCTAGCCGGACCGATGAGCAGTTCTTT
>TRBJ1-2|-|TRBV7-2|-
CASSLDIRGENGYTF
TGTGCCAGCAGCTTGGACATAAGGGGGGAAAATGGCTACACCTTC
>TRBJ2-5|-|TRBV6-1|medium-sized
CASLRGPLQETQYF
TGTGCCAGCCTTAGAGGACCCCTTCAAGAGACCCAGTACTTC
>TRBJ2-1|-|TRBV6-5|-
CASSYSRGPSSRNEQFF
TGTGCCAGCAGTTACTCGAGAGGGCCTAGTAGTAGGAATGAGCAGTTCTTC
>TRBJ1-1|-|TRBV10-1|-
CASSEPRRPMNTEAFF
TGCGCCAGCAGTGAGCCACGACGGCCAATGAACACTGAAGCTTTCTTT
>TRBJ2-2|-|TRBV24-1|many
CATTPEGNTGELFF
TGTGCCACCACCCCGGAGGGTAACACCGGGGAGCTGTTTTTT
>TRBJ2-5|TRBD2|TRBV10-2|few
CASRPPGLAGTYQETQYF
TGCGCCAGCAGACCGCCGGGACTAGCGGGGACGTACCAAGAGACCCAGTACTTC
>TRBJ2-1|TRBD2|TRBV6-5|medium-sized
CASNLGTSGYNEQFF
TGTGCCAGCAACCTCGGGACTAGCGGATACAATGAGCAGTTCTTC
>TRBJ2-5|TRBD2|TRBV7-2|once
CGGGSGGSDPETQYF
TGTGGCGGGGGGTCTGGGGGTAGTGACCCAGAGACCCAGTATTTC
>TRBJ1-6|TRBD1|TRBV6-1|few
CASIPGGRYNSPLHF
TGTGCCAGCATTCCAGGGGGCCGATATAATTCACCCCTCCACTTT
>TRBJ1-5|-|TRBV6-1|-
CASSVKTELYSNQPQHF
TGTGCCAGCAGTGTAAAGACGGAACTTTATAGCAATCAGCCCCAGCATTTT
>TRBJ2-5|TRBD2|TRBV6-5|-
CASSYSGGVGGGGGGETQYF
TGTGCCAGCAGTTACTCGGGGGGGGTTGGGGGGGGGGGGGGGGGGGAGACCCAGTACTTC
>TRBJ2-1|-|TRBV27|many
CASSWGGGQFF
TGTGCCAGCAGTTGGGGAGGGGGTCAGTTCTTC
>TRBJ2-1|TRBD2|TRBV9|-
CASSVEVGGVYNEQFF
TGTGCCAGCAGCGTAGAAGTCGGGGGGGTATACAATGAGCAGTTCTTC
>TRBJ2-3|-|TRBV28|-
CASSVLSTGAQYF
TGTGCCAGCAGTGTACTCAGCACCGGGGCGCAGTATTTT
>TRBJ2-2|-|TRBV27|many
CASSSRSAGLNTGELFF
TGTGCCAGCAGTTCAAGGTCAGCGGGCCTAAACACCGGGGAGCTGTTTTTT
>TRBJ1-2|TRBD1|TRBV6-5|many
CASSYFGQGGGGYTF
TGTGCCAGCAGTTACTTCGGACAGGGAGGGGGTGGCTACACCTTC
>TRBJ2-1|-|TRBV12-3/TRBV12-4|-
CASSWALSYNEQFF
TGTGCCAGCAGTTGGGCACTCAGCTACAATGAGCAGTTCTTC
>TRBJ2-2|-|TRBV6-2/TRBV6-3|-
CAIPYPGELFF
TGTGCCATCCCGTACCCCGGGGAGCTGTTTTTT
>TRBJ2-1|TRBD2|TRBV7-3|many
CASSSGTRLDEQFF
TGTGCCAGCAGCTCCGGGACTAGATTGGATGAGCAGTTCTTC
>TRBJ2-1|-|TRBV10-1|medium-sized
CAKNTDPSLYNEQFF
TGCGCCAAAAACACAGACCCGTCTCTCTACAATGAGCAGTTCTTC
>TRBJ2-7|-|TRBV11-1|few
CASSDRFYYEQYF
TGTGCCAGCAGCGACAGGTTCTACTACGAGCAGTACTTC
>TRBJ2-3|-|TRBV10-1|-
CASRGTGTLTSGNTETQYF
TGCGCCAGCAGAGGGACAGGGACTTTAACTAGCGGAAACACAGAGACGCAGTATTTC
>TRBJ2-7|TRBD2|TRBV4-2|few
CASSQFSGRLTGPYEQYF
TGTGCCAGCAGCCAATTTAGCGGGAGGCTCACCGGCCCCTACGAGCAGTACTTC
>TRBJ2-3|-|TRBV6-1|large
CASSELHRPRANTQYF
TGTGCCAGCAGTGAATTACACAGGCCTCGGGCAAATACGCAGTATTTT
>TRBJ2-1|TRBD2|TRBV6-2/TRBV6-3|medium-sized
CASSSPGLAGIGQFF
TGTGCCAGCAGTTCCCCCGGACTAGCGGGAATAGGGCAGTTCTTC
>TRBJ2-6|-|TRBV6-1|many
CASKDSAQVQRANVLTF
TGTGCCAGCAAGGACAGCGCCCAAGTTCAAAGGGCCAACGTCCTGACTTTC
>TRBJ2-4|-|TRBV6-1|medium-sized
CASSEVGGEVGAKNIQYF
TGTGCCAGCAGTGAAGTGGGTGGGGAGGTCGGGGCCAAAAACATTCAGTACTTC
>TRBJ2-1|-|TRBV12-3/TRBV12-4|many
CASSFMGWQNNEQFF
TGTGCCAGCAGTTTCATGGGATGGCAGAACAATGAGCAGTTCTTC
>TRBJ2-1|TRBD2|TRBV30|few
CAWGGLAGAGEQFF
TGTGCCTGGGGCGGACTAGCCGGGGCGGGTGAGCAGTTCTTC
>TRBJ2-1|TRBD2|TRBV18|-
CASSPPPGLAVYNEQFF
TGTGCCAGCTCACCACCCCCGGGACTAGCGGTGTACAATGAGCAGTTCTTC
>TRBJ2-5|TRBD1|TRBV27|many
CASSLSPPRQGAKTQYF
TGTGCCAGCAGTTTATCGCCCCCAAGACAGGGGGCGAAGACCCAGTACTTC
>TRBJ2-1|-|TRBV6-1|medium-sized
CASSTARESSYNEQFF
TGTGCCAGCAGTACCGCGCGCGAGAGCTCCTACAATGAGCAGTTCTTC
>TRBJ1-2|-|TRBV6-1|-
CASSETGRDGYTF
TGTGCCAGCAGTGAAACAGGGCGGGATGGCTACACCTTC
>TRBJ2-5|-|TRBV10-3|once
CATTSPFQENQYF
TGTGCCACGACCAGCCCATTTCAAGAGAACCAGTACTTC
>TRBJ1-6|-|TRBV6-1|many
CASLVYQSASNSPLHF
TGTGCCAGCCTAGTCTATCAGTCAGCGTCCAATTCACCCCTCCACTTT
>TRBJ2-1|-|TRBV6-5|-
CASSYQGGSYDEQYF
TGTGCCAGCAGTTACCAGGGGGGGTCCTACGATGAGCAGTATTTC
>TRBJ1-6|-|TRBV10-2|-
CASSDPPGASYNSPPHF
TGCGCCAGCAGTGACCCTCCCGGGGCGTCCTATAATTCACCCCCCCACTTT
>TRBJ2-7|-|TRBV6-1|-
CASNSYEQYF
TGTGCCAGCAACTCCTACGAGCAGTACTTC
>TRBJ2-5|-|TRBV20-1|-
CSANSLRETQYF
TGCAGTGCTAACAGCCTTCGGGAGACCCAGTACTTC
>TRBJ2-1|-|TRBV7-9|-
CASSLGIYEQFF
TGTGCCAGCAGCTTGGGAATCTATGAGCAGTTCTTC
>TRBJ1-1|-|TRBV10-2|few
CASSEPFRETEAFF
TGCGCCAGCAGTGAGCCCTTCAGAGAGACTGAAGCTTTCTTT
>TRBJ2-1|TRBD2|TRBV11-2|-
CASSSAPGGTGHTEEQFF
TGTGCCAGCAGCTCAGCCCCCGGGGGGACTGGGCACACCGAGGAGCAGTTTTTC
>TRBJ2-1|TRBD2|TRBV6-1|-
CARDIETSGKDEQFF
TGTGCCAGGGACATAGAGACTAGCGGGAAAGATGAGCAGTTTTTC
>TRBJ2-3|-|TRBV14|many
CASSQDSRHRDTQYF
TGTGCCAGCAGCCAAGACTCAAGACACCGAGATACGCAGTATTTT
>TRBJ1-2|-|TRBV7-2|few
CASSPAVLVWGYTF
TGTGCCAGCAGCCCCGCCGTTCTGGTATGGGGCTACACCTTC
>TRBJ2-7|-|TRBV10-2|few
CASSESRTGTYEQYF
TGCGCCAGCAGTGAGTCGAGAACAGGGACGTACGAGCAGTACTTC
>TRBJ2-7|-|TRBV6-1|-
CASRVEVSSKNEQYF
TGTGCCAGCAGGGTGGAGGTGTCATCCAAAAATGAGCAGTACTTC
>TRBJ2-5|TRBD2|TRBV7-3|-
CASSLFSGSYNEQYF
TGTGCCAGCAGCTTGTTTAGCGGGTCCTACAATGAGCAGTACTTC
>TRBJ1-2|-|TRBV11-2|-
CASSLLGANYGYTF
TGTGCCAGCAGCTTACTGGGGGCTAACTATGGCTACACCTTC
>TRBJ2-5|TRBD2|TRBV25-1|medium-sized
CASSEGTSGRGETQYF
TGTGCCAGCAGTGAAGGGACTAGCGGGAGGGGAGAGACCCAGTACTTC
>TRBJ2-3|-|TRBV5-1|-
CASSITASTDTQYF
TGCGCCAGCAGCATAACCGCTAGCACAGATACGCAGTATTTT